This TCR beta chain stems from a study of T cell repertoires in cytomegalovirus infection. As for the study in general: CMV infection plus the matching HLA type was flagged by public TCR beta signatures. Study-wide points: Ex vivo responses were dominated by HLA-C-restricted CMV-specific TCR beta clonotypes. Carriage of CMV together with the relevant HLA was identifiable through cumulative public TCR beta family frequency.

Germline V gene sequence: CDR1 LNHDA, CDR2 SQIVND (reference sequence). The CDR3 loop spans 14 amino acids. V lost 5 bases, J lost 6 bases, and 16 bases lay in between. This clonotype was detected only once. What it recognizes is unknown. TCRdb recomputed calls from the reads with MiXCR, one row per CDR3 protein. Here the sample spans approximately 490,000 distinct CDR3 sequences, about 11% being singletons. The rearrangement joins TRBV19 to TRBJ1-2; weak D call: TRBD1 (5 bases). Sequenced input: PBMCs. This clonotype originated in a human donor in good health (CMV status not recorded). Some clones in this sample may be carry-over from other donors' samples. The CDR3 here is CASSPGTERHGYTF. Written as DNA, the CDR3 is TGTGCCAGTAGTCCCGGGACTGAACGCCATGGCTACACCTTC.